The TCR beta chain described here comes from a study of immune characterization of retroperitoneal liposarcoma. Germline values: CDR1 MNHNS, CDR2 SASEGT. This CDR3 spans 15 amino acids. TCRdb reanalysed the PCR reads using MiXCR and keeps one entry per CDR3 protein. Among 5,000 to 6,000 distinct CDR3 sequences listed, over 25% were seen once. The sequence came from a female donor with retroperitoneal liposarcoma. Sample: tumor tissue. The chain employs TRBV6-1 and TRBJ2-1; D perhaps matches TRBD2 (6 bases). The closer fit of TRBJ2-7 to the DNA end suggests the J call may be wrong. DNA of the CDR3: TGTGCCAGCAGTGAAGGCGGGGATAGCTCCTACGAGCAGTACTTC. This sequence encodes CASSEGGDSSYEQYF.